This passage covers 3 T cell receptor beta chains from one sample sequenced in a study of blood T cell repertoires in COVID-19 (dated by TCRdb to 2020 to 2022). The library came from the immunoSEQ multiplex PCR assay. Sourced from immuneACCESS, this table was stored by TCRdb with only in-frame sequences that have V and J called. A share of the clones is absent; for the studies checked, an unresolved V gene accounts for under half, and the remainder has no known explanation. The table for this sample lists under 300,000 clones; approximately 83% of them were counted only once. More than 9.5% of the sample comes from the top ten. The source material was peripheral blood. These receptors were collected from a woman aged 70-85 years with acute or convalescent COVID-19.

J is TRBJ1-6 and V is TRBV19; no clear D gene. V shed 5 bases and J shed 10 bases, with 12 bases lying between them. The CDR3 is 13 residues long. Germline CDR1 LNHDA, CDR2 SQIVND (reference sequence). CDR3 in DNA: TGTGCCAGTAGTGATCGGGTTGGATCACCCCTCCACTTT. It encodes CASSDRVGSPLHF.

J is TRBJ2-1 and V is TRBV2, with 14 bases that match TRBD2. V gave up 6 bases and J gave up 7 bases; unmatched junction bases: 5. Germline-derived CDR1 and CDR2 are SNHLY and FYNNEI. The CDR3 covers 15 residues. CDR3 amino acids: CASRAGTSGGNEQFF. The CDR3 DNA sequence: TGTGCCAGCAGGGCCGGGACTAGCGGGGGTAATGAGCAGTTCTTC.

The V and J genes are TRBV30 and TRBJ2-2, with 9 bases identical to TRBD2. The trim removed 3 bases at V and 1 base at J, leaving 3 bases unmatched. CDR1 and CDR2 from the germline V gene are GTSNPN and SVGIG (reference sequence). The CDR3 is made up of 15 amino acids. In nucleotides, the CDR3 is TGTGCCTGGAGCCAGACTAGCGGGAACACCGGGGAGCTGTTTTTT. It specifies CAWSQTSGNTGELFF.